A selection of T cell receptor beta chains follows, all from one sample in a study of control samples from healthy donors and cancer patients. Here immunoSEQ multiplex PCR was the method, and the copy in TCRdb shows in-frame clones only, minus some. In the table there are about 190,000 clones, over 80% of which are singletons. The sample was blood. The source of these receptors is a young man in good health. Each CDR3 is given with its conserved first and last residue. The D gene is left open where the match is weak. The size field is filled for only some rows; it gives once, few, many or a size class.

TRBJ1-1	TRBV10-1	.	.	TGCGCCAGCAGTGAGTTGGGCAGCCCGAACACTGAAGCTTTCTTT	CASSELGSPNTEAFF
TRBJ1-2	TRBV7-2	.	.	TGTGCCAGCAGTCCTGAGGTTACAGGCCTTAACTATGGCTACACCTTC	CASSPEVTGLNYGYTF
TRBJ2-7	TRBV20-1	.	.	TGCAGTGCTAGAGATGAACGTGTGCAGTACTTC	CSARDERVQYF
TRBJ2-7	TRBV5-1	.	TRBD2	TGCGCCAGCAGCTTGGCGGAGCGGGGGGGCATTCCGTACGAGCAGTACTTC	CASSLAERGGIPYEQYF
TRBJ2-1	TRBV19	few	TRBD1	TGTGCCAGTAGTAAGTCGGACAGGGGGAATGAGCAGTTCTTC	CASSKSDRGNEQFF
TRBJ2-7	TRBV6-2/TRBV6-3	.	TRBD1	TGTGCCAGCAGTTACGGACAGGTAACTGTCTACGAGCAGTACTTC	CASSYGQVTVYEQYF
TRBJ1-2	TRBV6-6	.	TRBD1	TGTGCCAGCAGTTACTTGGGACAGTCCTATGGTTACACCTTC	CASSYLGQSYGYTF
TRBJ1-1	TRBV5-1	.	.	TGCGCCAGCAGCTTGGGGGGAGGAGGGGCTGACACTGAAGCTTTCTTT	CASSLGGGGADTEAFF
TRBJ2-7	TRBV5-1	.	.	TGCGCCAGCAGCTTGGATTCAGATAGCTCCTACGAGCAGTACTTC	CASSLDSDSSYEQYF
TRBJ1-2	TRBV7-2	.	TRBD1	TGTGCCAGCAGCGAACAGGGGAACCTTCTCTATGGCTACACCTTC	CASSEQGNLLYGYTF
TRBJ1-1	TRBV24-1	few	TRBD1	TGTGCCACCAGTGAGGCCGGGACAGGGGGCGTCAAGGCTTTCTTT	CATSEAGTGGVKAFF
TRBJ1-2	TRBV5-1	once	.	TGCGCCAGCAGCCGTGGACAGCTGGAAACGTATGGCTACACCTTC	CASSRGQLETYGYTF
TRBJ1-1	TRBV24-1	.	.	TGTGCCACCAGTGATACCAGCGGAGGGGCTTTCTTT	CATSDTSGGAFF
TRBJ2-7	TRBV18	.	.	TGTGCCAGCTCACCACCAGGGCCGAGCTACGAGCAGTACTTC	CASSPPGPSYEQYF
TRBJ2-1	TRBV11-2	.	.	TGTGCCAGCCGCTCACTTCACCTATACAATGAGCAGTTCTTC	CASRSLHLYNEQFF
TRBJ2-7	TRBV25-1	.	TRBD1	TGTGCCAGCAGTGAAAATACAGGGGTATACGAGCAGTACTTC	CASSENTGVYEQYF
TRBJ2-1	TRBV25-1	.	TRBD1	TGTGCCAGCAGTGGTCCCGGGACAGGGGGCTCCTACAATGAGCAGTTCTTC	CASSGPGTGGSYNEQFF
TRBJ2-1	TRBV10-1	once	.	TGCGCCAACAGTCCTAGCCGATCCTCCTACAATGAGCAGTTCTTC	CANSPSRSSYNEQFF
TRBJ1-1	TRBV30	.	.	TGTGCCTGGAGTGTACGAGACGTATGGGGCACTGAAGCTTTCTTT	CAWSVRDVWGTEAFF
TRBJ1-1	TRBV25-1	.	.	TGTGCCAGCAGTGAAGTCAGGGGAATGAACACTGAAGCTTTCTTT	CASSEVRGMNTEAFF
TRBJ1-2	TRBV2	.	.	TGTGCCAGCAGGGGGGGTTCGCGCGGCTACACCTTC	CASRGGSRGYTF
TRBJ2-7	TRBV7-3	.	TRBD2	TGTGCCAGCAGCTCATCCTATGGACTAGCGGGGGGTGCCTACGAGCAGTACTTC	CASSSSYGLAGGAYEQYF
TRBJ2-1	TRBV6-1	few	TRBD1	TGTGCCAGCAGTGGGACAGGGGGCGGCAGGGAAAGCAATGAGCAGTTCTTC	CASSGTGGGRESNEQFF
TRBJ2-6	TRBV6-5	.	TRBD2	TGTGCCAGCCGGGAGGCGTACTCTGGGGCCAACGTCCTGACTTTC	CASREAYSGANVLTF
TRBJ2-1	TRBV11-3	.	TRBD1	TGTGCCAGCAGCCTAGATTTTCCCCGGGACAGATACAATGAGCAGTTCTTC	CASSLDFPRDRYNEQFF
TRBJ1-2	TRBV20-1	once	TRBD1	TGCAGTGCTAGTAGCGGACAGGGGCGAAACTATGGCTACACCTTC	CSASSGQGRNYGYTF
TRBJ1-2	TRBV7-9	.	TRBD1	TGTGCCATACTACGGGACAGGGGAAGCTATGGCTACACCTTC	CAILRDRGSYGYTF
TRBJ2-2	TRBV19	.	.	TGTGCCAGTAAACCGGGGGCGATGGGCGGGGAGCTGTTTTTT	CASKPGAMGGELFF
TRBJ1-2	TRBV6-6	.	.	TGTGCCAGCAGTTCGGGGGGGGGACCGGTCTATGGCTACACCTTC	CASSSGGGPVYGYTF
TRBJ1-1	TRBV7-9	.	TRBD1	TGTGCCAGCAGCTTAGCCGGGACAGGGGAGGCTGAAGCTTTCTTT	CASSLAGTGEAEAFF
TRBJ1-1	TRBV7-9	once	TRBD1	TGTGCCAGCAGCCAACCCGACAGGGGGCGGGAAGCTTTCTTT	CASSQPDRGREAFF
TRBJ1-5	TRBV27	.	.	TGTGCCAGCAGGGAGGCCGGTCCTTATAGCAATCAGCCCCAGCATTTT	CASREAGPYSNQPQHF
TRBJ1-1	TRBV7-2	.	.	TGTGCCAGCAGCTTGGATGCCAGGGACACTGAAGCTTTCTTT	CASSLDARDTEAFF
TRBJ1-6	TRBV18	.	.	TGTGCCAGCTCACGGGAATTTCGTAATTCACCCCTCCACTTT	CASSREFRNSPLHF
TRBJ2-1	TRBV6-5	.	TRBD2	TGTGCCAGCAGCGTTCAGCGGGGGGTTTACAATGAGCAGTTCTTC	CASSVQRGVYNEQFF
TRBJ1-5	TRBV6-4	.	.	TGTGCCAGCAGTGTAGATGGGCATCAGCCCCAGCATTTT	CASSVDGHQPQHF
TRBJ2-5	TRBV18	.	.	TGTGCCAGCTCACCACAGGAGGGTGAGACCCAGTACTTC	CASSPQEGETQYF
TRBJ2-5	TRBV11-2	.	.	TGTGCCAGCAGCCCTGGGGGCGAGGAGACCCAGTACTTC	CASSPGGEETQYF
TRBJ1-3	TRBV15	.	.	TGTGCCACCAGCAGGGGCATCGGGACCCCGCCGGACACCATATATTTT	CATSRGIGTPPDTIYF
TRBJ2-3	TRBV2	.	TRBD2	TGTGCCAGCAGTGACCTAGCGGGGCTCACAGATACGCAGTATTTT	CASSDLAGLTDTQYF
TRBJ1-1	TRBV2	.	.	TGTGCCAGCACCAGGGAGAGGGCGTTAAGGCACACTGAAGCTTTCTTT	CASTRERALRHTEAFF
TRBJ2-7	TRBV6-5	.	TRBD1	TGTGCCAGCACCAAACCGGGACAGGGGGCGAGAGAGCAGTACTTC	CASTKPGQGAREQYF
TRBJ2-3	TRBV7-9	.	.	TGTGCCAGCAGCGCGCAGGCTCAAGGAGATACGCAGTATTTT	CASSAQAQGDTQYF
TRBJ2-7	TRBV9	.	TRBD2	TGTGCCAGCAGCCCTCGACTAGCGGGGAACTCCTACGAGCAGTACTTC	CASSPRLAGNSYEQYF
TRBJ2-4	TRBV2	.	TRBD2	TGTGCCAGCAGTGGGGAGGGGTTAGCCAAAAACATTCAGTACTTC	CASSGEGLAKNIQYF
TRBJ2-2	TRBV10-2	.	TRBD2	TGCGCCAGTCTCAGCGGGGGCCCGAACACCGGGGAGCTGTTTTTT	CASLSGGPNTGELFF
TRBJ2-3	TRBV6-1	.	TRBD1	TGTGCCAGCAGTGAAGAGACAGGGGGCACAGATACGCAGTATTTT	CASSEETGGTDTQYF
TRBJ1-1	TRBV7-9	.	TRBD1	TGTGCCAGCAGCTCCCGGACAGGGGGCGGAATGAACACTGAAGCTTTCTTT	CASSSRTGGGMNTEAFF
TRBJ1-3	TRBV5-6	.	.	TGTGCCAGCAGCTATCGGGGGGTGTCTGGAAACACCATATATTTT	CASSYRGVSGNTIYF
TRBJ2-7	TRBV7-9	.	TRBD1	TGTGCCAGCAGCGACAGGGGGGCCTACGAGCAGTACTTC	CASSDRGAYEQYF
TRBJ2-4	TRBV9	.	.	TGTGCCAGCAGCGCGACAGGTAGGGCCAAAAACATTCAGTACTTC	CASSATGRAKNIQYF
TRBJ2-7	TRBV6-4	.	.	TGTGCCAGCAGTGAAGAAGGCGACAGCTCCTACGAGCAGTACTTC	CASSEEGDSSYEQYF
TRBJ1-1	TRBV5-4	.	.	TGTGCCAGCAGCTCCAACGTCCGGGTTAGGACTGAAGCTTTCTTT	CASSSNVRVRTEAFF
TRBJ2-3	TRBV30	.	TRBD2	TGTGCCTGGAGTGGCGGGGGGGCTTGGACGCAGTATTTT	CAWSGGGAWTQYF
TRBJ2-5	TRBV11-2	.	TRBD2	TGTGCCAGCAGGAGAGCGGGGGTAGAGACCCAGTACTTC	CASRRAGVETQYF
TRBJ1-4	TRBV5-1	.	.	TGCGCCAGCAGCTTGGCGGGACTAACCAGGGAAAAACTGTTTTTT	CASSLAGLTREKLFF